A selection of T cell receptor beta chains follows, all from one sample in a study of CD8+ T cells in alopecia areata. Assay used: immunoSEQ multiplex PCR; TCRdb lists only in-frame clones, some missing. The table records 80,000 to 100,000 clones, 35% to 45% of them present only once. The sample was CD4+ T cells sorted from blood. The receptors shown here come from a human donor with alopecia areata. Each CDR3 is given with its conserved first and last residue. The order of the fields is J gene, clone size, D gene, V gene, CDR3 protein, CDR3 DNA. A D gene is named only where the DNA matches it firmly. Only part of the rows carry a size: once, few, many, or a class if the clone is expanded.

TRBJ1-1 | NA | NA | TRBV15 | CATSRDRSGTEAFF | TGTGCCACCAGCAGAGATCGAAGTGGCACTGAAGCTTTCTTT
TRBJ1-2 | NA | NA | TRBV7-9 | CASTPRQGTYGYTF | TGTGCCAGCACCCCCCGTCAGGGGACCTATGGCTACACCTTC
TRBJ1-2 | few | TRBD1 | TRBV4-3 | CASSHSTGAQLYGYTF | TGCGCCAGCAGCCACAGTACAGGGGCACAACTCTATGGCTACACCTTC
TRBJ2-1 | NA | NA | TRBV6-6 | CASMFKSSYNEQFF | TGTGCCAGCATGTTTAAGTCATCCTACAATGAGCAGTTCTTC
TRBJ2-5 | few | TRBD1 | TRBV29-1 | CSVDRPGGQETQYF | TGCAGCGTTGATAGGCCAGGGGGTCAGGAGACCCAGTACTTC
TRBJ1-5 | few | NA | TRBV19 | CASSGALGSNQPQHF | TGTGCCAGTAGCGGGGCCTTAGGAAGCAATCAGCCCCAGCATTTT
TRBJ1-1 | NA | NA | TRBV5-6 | CASSFNTEAFF | TGTGCCAGCAGCTTTAACACTGAAGCTTTCTTT
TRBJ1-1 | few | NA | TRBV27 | CASSFPGSEAFF | TGTGCCAGCAGTTTTCCGGGCAGTGAAGCTTTCTTT
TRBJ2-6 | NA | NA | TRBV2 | CASSWDSGANVLTF | TGTGCCAGCAGTTGGGACTCTGGGGCCAACGTCCTGACTTTC
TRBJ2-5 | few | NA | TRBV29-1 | CSVERHEQETQYF | TGCAGCGTAGAAAGACACGAACAAGAGACCCAGTACTTC
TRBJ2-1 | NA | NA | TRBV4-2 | CASSPTGTSYNEQFF | TGTGCCAGCAGCCCTACCGGGACTTCCTACAATGAGCAGTTCTTC
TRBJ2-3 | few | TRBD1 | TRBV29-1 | CSVRTGADTQYF | TGCAGCGTACGGACAGGGGCCGATACGCAGTATTTT
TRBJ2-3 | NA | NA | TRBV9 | CASSVLAGTDTQYF | TGTGCCAGCAGCGTTCTAGCCGGCACAGATACGCAGTATTTT
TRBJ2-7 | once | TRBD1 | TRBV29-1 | CSVGPRDRGEQYF | TGCAGCGTTGGACCCCGGGACAGGGGCGAGCAGTACTTC
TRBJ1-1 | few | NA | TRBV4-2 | CASSQADSRPEAFF | TGTGCCAGCAGCCAAGCGGACAGCCGACCTGAAGCTTTCTTT
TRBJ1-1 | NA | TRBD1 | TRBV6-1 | CASSGPRGQGSYTEAFF | TGTGCCAGCAGTGGCCCCCGGGGACAGGGGAGCTACACTGAAGCTTTCTTT
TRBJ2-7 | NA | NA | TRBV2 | CASSGPTYEQYF | TGTGCCAGCAGTGGCCCTACCTACGAGCAGTACTTC
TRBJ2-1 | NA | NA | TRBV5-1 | CASSLEGYEQFF | TGCGCCAGCAGCTTGGAAGGTTATGAGCAGTTCTTC
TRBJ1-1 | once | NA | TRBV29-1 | CSVERGMGTEAFF | TGCAGCGTCGAACGGGGAATGGGAACTGAAGCTTTCTTT
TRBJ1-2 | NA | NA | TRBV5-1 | CASSLAREITNYGYTF | TGCGCCAGCAGCTTGGCCCGGGAAATAACTAACTATGGCTACACCTTC
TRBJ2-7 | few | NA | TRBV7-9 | CASSLAAREQYF | TGTGCCAGCAGCTTAGCGGCCAGAGAGCAGTACTTC
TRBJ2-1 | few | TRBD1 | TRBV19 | CASSIEGGRGYNEQFF | TGTGCCAGTAGTATAGAAGGGGGCCGTGGCTACAATGAGCAGTTCTTC
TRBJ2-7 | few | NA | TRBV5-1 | CASSRDLVDEQYF | TGCGCCAGCAGCCGGGACCTTGTCGACGAGCAGTACTTC
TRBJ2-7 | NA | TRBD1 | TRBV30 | CAWGQAYEQYF | TGTGCCTGGGGACAGGCCTACGAGCAGTACTTC
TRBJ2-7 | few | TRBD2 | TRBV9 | CASSVLPGRPGSYEQYF | TGTGCCAGCAGCGTACTTCCCGGGAGGCCTGGGTCCTACGAGCAGTACTTC
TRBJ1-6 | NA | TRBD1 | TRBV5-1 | CASSLGTGDSPLHF | TGCGCCAGCAGCCTAGGGACAGGGGATTCACCCCTCCACTTT
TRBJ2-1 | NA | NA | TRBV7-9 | CASSLATEQFF | TGTGCCAGCAGCTTAGCGACGGAGCAGTTCTTC
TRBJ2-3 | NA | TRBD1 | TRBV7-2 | CASSIRGLRDTQYF | TGTGCCAGCAGCATCAGGGGGCTTAGAGATACGCAGTATTTT
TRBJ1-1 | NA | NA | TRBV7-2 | CASSPYMNTEAFF | TGTGCCAGCAGCCCATACATGAACACTGAAGCTTTCTTT
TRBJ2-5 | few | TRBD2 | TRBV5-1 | CASSPGASGPRETQYF | TGCGCCAGCAGCCCTGGGGCTAGCGGCCCCCGGGAGACCCAGTACTTC
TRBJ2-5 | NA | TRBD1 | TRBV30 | CAWSRDSQETQYF | TGTGCCTGGAGTAGGGACAGCCAAGAGACCCAGTACTTC
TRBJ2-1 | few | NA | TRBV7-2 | CASSPRVVSEQFF | TGTGCCAGCAGCCCACGGGTAGTGAGTGAGCAGTTCTTC
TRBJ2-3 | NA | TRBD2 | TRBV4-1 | CASSQAGLAGGGVLDTQYF | TGCGCCAGCAGCCAAGCGGGACTAGCGGGAGGAGGGGTATTGGATACGCAGTATTTT
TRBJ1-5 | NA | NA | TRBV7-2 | CASSLSQGENQPQHF | TGTGCCAGCAGCTTAAGCCAGGGCGAAAATCAGCCCCAGCATTTT
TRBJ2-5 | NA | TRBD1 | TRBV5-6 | CASSKPGQDSQETQYF | TGTGCCAGCAGCAAGCCCGGACAGGATTCCCAAGAGACCCAGTACTTC
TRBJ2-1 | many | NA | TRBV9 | CASSGGDLEQFF | TGTGCCAGCAGCGGGGGTGATCTGGAGCAGTTCTTC
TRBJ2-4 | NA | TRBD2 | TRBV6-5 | CASSYSSGRGIQYF | TGTGCCAGCAGTTACTCCAGCGGGAGAGGCATTCAGTACTTC
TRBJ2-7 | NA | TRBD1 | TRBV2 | CASGTALPYEQYF | TGTGCCAGCGGGACAGCTTTACCTTACGAGCAGTACTTC
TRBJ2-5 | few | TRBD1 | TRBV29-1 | CSANPPGGSETQYF | TGCAGCGCAAACCCTCCAGGGGGCTCAGAGACCCAGTACTTC
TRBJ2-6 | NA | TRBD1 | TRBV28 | CAIGDSWANVLTF | TGTGCCATCGGGGACAGCTGGGCCAACGTCCTGACTTTC
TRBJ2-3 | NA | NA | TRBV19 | CASSLRGISTDTQYF | TGTGCCAGTAGTCTTCGGGGAATAAGCACAGATACGCAGTATTTT
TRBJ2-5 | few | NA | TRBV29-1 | CSVETPETQYF | TGCAGCGTTGAAACCCCCGAGACCCAGTACTTC
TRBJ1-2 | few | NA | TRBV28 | CASNNRVYGYTF | TGTGCCAGCAATAACAGGGTCTATGGCTACACCTTC
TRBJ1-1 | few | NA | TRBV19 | CASRRGLNTEAFF | TGTGCCAGTAGAAGAGGTCTGAACACTGAAGCTTTCTTT
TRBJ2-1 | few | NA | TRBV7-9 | CASSGPYNEQFF | TGTGCCAGCAGCGGACCCTACAATGAGCAGTTCTTC
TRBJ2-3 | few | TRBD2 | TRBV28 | CASTLRGEGADTQYF | TGTGCCAGCACCCTGCGGGGGGAGGGGGCAGATACGCAGTATTTT